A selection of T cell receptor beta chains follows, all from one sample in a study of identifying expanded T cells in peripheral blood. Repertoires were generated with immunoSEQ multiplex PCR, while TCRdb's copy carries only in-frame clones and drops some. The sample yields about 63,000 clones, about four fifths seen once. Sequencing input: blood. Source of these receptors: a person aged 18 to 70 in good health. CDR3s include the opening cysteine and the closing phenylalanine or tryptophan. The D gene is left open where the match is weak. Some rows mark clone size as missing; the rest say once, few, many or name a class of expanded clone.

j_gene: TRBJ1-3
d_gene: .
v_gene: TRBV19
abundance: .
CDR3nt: TGTGCCAGTAGTACACTAACGGGGAGCATCTCTGGAAACACCATATATTTT
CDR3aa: CASSTLTGSISGNTIYF

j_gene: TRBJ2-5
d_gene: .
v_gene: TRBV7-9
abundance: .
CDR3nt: TGTGCCAGCAGCTCCGACGGACCAGTCCAAGAGACCCAGTACTTC
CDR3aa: CASSSDGPVQETQYF

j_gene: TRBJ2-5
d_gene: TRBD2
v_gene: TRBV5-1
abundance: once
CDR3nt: TGCGCCAGCAGCCGCCGACTAGCGGGGGGGAGTCAAGAGACCCAGTACTTC
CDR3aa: CASSRRLAGGSQETQYF

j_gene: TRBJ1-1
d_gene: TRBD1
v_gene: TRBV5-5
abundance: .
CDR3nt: TGTGCCAGCAGCTTGGGTGGGACAGATAACACTGAAGCTTTCTTT
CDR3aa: CASSLGGTDNTEAFF

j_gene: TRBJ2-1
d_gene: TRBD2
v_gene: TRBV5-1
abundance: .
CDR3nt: TGCGCCAGCAGCTTTTGGCTAGCGGGACCCCCCCACAATGAGCAGTTCTTC
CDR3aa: CASSFWLAGPPHNEQFF

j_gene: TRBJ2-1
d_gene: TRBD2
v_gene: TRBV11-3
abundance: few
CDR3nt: TGTGCCAGCAGCTTAGATGGGGAGCGGGAGAGGAACAATGAGCAGTTCTTC
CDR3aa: CASSLDGERERNNEQFF

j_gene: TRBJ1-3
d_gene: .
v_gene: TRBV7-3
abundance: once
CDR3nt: TGTGCCAGGGGACTTTCCGCTGGAAACACCATATATTTT
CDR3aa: CARGLSAGNTIYF

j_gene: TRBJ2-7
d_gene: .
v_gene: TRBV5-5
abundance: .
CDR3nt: TGTGCCAGCAGCTCGAACAGGGAGCAGTACTTC
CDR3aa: CASSSNREQYF

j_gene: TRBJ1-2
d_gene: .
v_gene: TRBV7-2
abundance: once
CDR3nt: TGTGCCAGCAGCCCCCGTCGGGGGAACGTGGGCTACACCTTC
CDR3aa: CASSPRRGNVGYTF

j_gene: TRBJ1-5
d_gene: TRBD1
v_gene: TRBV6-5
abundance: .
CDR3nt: TGTGCCAGCAGTAGCCTAACAGGGGGCACTCAGCCCCAGCATTTT
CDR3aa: CASSSLTGGTQPQHF

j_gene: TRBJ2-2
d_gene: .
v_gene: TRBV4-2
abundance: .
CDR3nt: TGTGCCAGCAGCCAGTCCGGACTAATCGACACCGGGGAGCTGTTTTTT
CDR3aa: CASSQSGLIDTGELFF

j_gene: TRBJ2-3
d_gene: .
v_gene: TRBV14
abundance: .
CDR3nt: TGTGCCAGCAGCCAATTCCTGGCTAGCACAGATACGCAGTATTTT
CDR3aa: CASSQFLASTDTQYF

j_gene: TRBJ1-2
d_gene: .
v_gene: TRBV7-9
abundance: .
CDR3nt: TGTGCCAGCAGCCCGTTGGACAGCCTCTATGGCTACACCTTC
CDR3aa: CASSPLDSLYGYTF

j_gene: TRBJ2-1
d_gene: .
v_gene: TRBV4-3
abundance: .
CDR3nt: TGCGCCAGCAGCCATAAGGTCATTAGCGGCGAGCAGTTCTTC
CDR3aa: CASSHKVISGEQFF

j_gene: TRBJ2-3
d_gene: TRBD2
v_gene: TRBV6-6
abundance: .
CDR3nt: TGTGCCAGCAGGCTAGCGGGGCTTACTGGCGATACGCAGTATTTT
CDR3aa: CASRLAGLTGDTQYF

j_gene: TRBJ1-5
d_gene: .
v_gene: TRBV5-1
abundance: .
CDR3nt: TGCGCCAGCAGCTTGGTGCCAGATCAGCCCCAGCATTTT
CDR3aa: CASSLVPDQPQHF

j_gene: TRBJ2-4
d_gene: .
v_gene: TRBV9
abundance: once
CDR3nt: TGTGCCAGCAGCGCCGAAAGGGGCAAGACAAACATTCAGTACTTC
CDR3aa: CASSAERGKTNIQYF

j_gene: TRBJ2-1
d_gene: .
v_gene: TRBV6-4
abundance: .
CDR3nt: TGTGCCAGCAGTGACTCGGATGGGAAGACCTACAATGAGCAGTTCTTC
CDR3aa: CASSDSDGKTYNEQFF

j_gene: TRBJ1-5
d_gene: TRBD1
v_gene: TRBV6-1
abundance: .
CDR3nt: TGTGCCAGCATAGGGACAGATAGCAATCAGCCCCAGCATTTT
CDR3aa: CASIGTDSNQPQHF

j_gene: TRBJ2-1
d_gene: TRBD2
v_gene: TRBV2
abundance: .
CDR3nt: TGTGCCAGCAGAAGGCGAGCGGGGAATGAGCAGTTCTTC
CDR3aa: CASRRRAGNEQFF